This passage covers 31 T cell receptor beta chains from one sample sequenced in a study of cytomegalovirus exposure and HLA in healthy donors (dated by TCRdb to 2017 to 2019). Receptors were amplified or captured by the immunoSEQ multiplex PCR assay. The multiplex PCR relied on a mix of 60 forward primers for TCR Vbeta segments and 13 reverse primers for TCR Jbeta segments. Sourced from immuneACCESS, this table was stored by TCRdb with only in-frame sequences that have V and J called. A share of the clones is absent; for the studies checked, an unresolved V gene accounts for under half, and the remainder has no known explanation. The sample table shows approximately 130,000 clones, and over 65% are seen once. The ten top clones hold approximately 1.2% of the sample. Sequenced material: PBMCs. These receptors were obtained from a man aged 50-60 years in good health and CMV-seronegative.

The chain recombines TRBV5-1 with TRBJ2-5, with D uncertain. The germline gives CDR1 SGHRS, CDR2 YFSETQ. The CDR3 runs to 17 residues. With 3 bases removed from V and 2 bases from J, the gap between germline ends came to 20 bases. CDR3 amino acids: CASSSTPPRLYQETQYF. The DNA of the CDR3 is TGCGCCAGCAGCTCCACACCCCCCAGGCTCTATCAAGAGACCCAGTACTTC.

This sequence joins TRBV5-1 and TRBJ2-3, with TRBD2 matching 14 bases. V lost 0 bases to trimming and J lost 2 bases; unmatched junction nucleotides: 8. This CDR3 has 19 amino acids. Germline CDR1 SGHRS, CDR2 YFSETQ. This CDR3 reads CASSLEPGLAGVPTDTQYF. The CDR3 DNA follows: TGCGCCAGCAGCTTGGAGCCGGGACTAGCGGGAGTGCCCACAGATACGCAGTATTTT. Drawing the rest from reference TRBV5-1 and TRBJ2-3, the complete variable domain is KAGVTQTPRYLIKTRGQQVTLSCSPISGHRSVSWYQQTPGQGLQFLFEYFSETQRNKGNFPGRFSGRQFSNSRSEMNVSTLELGDSALYLCASSLEPGLAGVPTDTQYFGPGTRLTVL.

This chain uses TRBV28 with TRBJ2-7; 7 positions match TRBD1. Germline CDR1 MDHEN, CDR2 SYDVKM. Trimming took 7 bases from V and 2 from J; bases not matched to a gene: 5. CDR3 length: 13 residues. For the CDR3, the DNA is TGTGCCAGCACCCCGGGACAGCCCTACGAGCAGTACTTC. Protein product: CASTPGQPYEQYF.

The chain carries TRBV5-1 and TRBJ1-2, with no clear D. Trimming removed 4 bases from V and 7 bases from J, with 14 bases in between. CDR3 length: 13 residues. Germline lookup yields CDR1 SGHRS and CDR2 YFSETQ. The CDR3 region is CASSDGGRGGYTF. CDR3 nucleotides: TGCGCCAGCAGCGATGGTGGCCGCGGTGGCTACACCTTC.

The rearrangement joins TRBV5-1 to TRBJ2-7; D is perhaps TRBD1 (6 bases). Germline V gene sequence: CDR1 SGHRS, CDR2 YFSETQ. V gave up 1 base and J gave up 1 base, with 15 bases separating them. This CDR3 has 16 amino acids. CDR3 sequence reads: CASSLFGAGVSYEQYF. DNA for the CDR3: TGCGCCAGCAGCTTGTTCGGGGCAGGGGTATCCTACGAGCAGTACTTC.

V and J are TRBV27 and TRBJ2-7, with 12 bases that match TRBD2. The CDR3 length is 15 residues. Germline-derived CDR1 and CDR2 are MNHEY and SMNVEV (reference sequence). The V gene end was trimmed by 5 bases and the J gene end by 4 bases; junction bases not matched to a gene: 6. CDR3 bases: TGTGCCAGCAGTGGGCTAGCGGGAGGGCGATACGAGCAGTACTTC. This translates into CASSGLAGGRYEQYF.

This sequence joins TRBV18 and TRBJ2-7; the D gene is possibly TRBD1 (6 bases). Per germline, CDR1 KGHSH and CDR2 LQKENI. This CDR3 comprises 15 residues. Trimming pared 2 bases from V and 0 bases from J, leaving 11 bases between. The CDR3 region is CASSPDRQSSYEQYF. For the CDR3, the DNA is TGTGCCAGCTCACCAGACAGGCAAAGCTCCTACGAGCAGTACTTC.

The chain recombines TRBV9 with TRBJ2-3; 7 nucleotides align to TRBD2. The ends lost 0 bases at V and 4 bases at J; junction bases unmatched: 2. Germline values: CDR1 SGDLS, CDR2 YYNGEE. The CDR3 consists of 14 residues. CDR3: CASSVAGGADTQYF. In DNA, the CDR3 is TGTGCCAGCAGCGTAGCGGGAGGTGCAGATACGCAGTATTTT.

The chain carries TRBV6-6 and TRBJ2-7, with 12 nucleotides matching TRBD2. Trimming cost V 6 bases and J 6 bases; bases outside gene matches: 9. Germline CDR1 reads MNHNY; CDR2 reads SVGAGI (reference sequence). CDR3 length equals 15 residues. CDR3: CASRVRLAGASEQYF. In nucleotides, the CDR3 is TGTGCCAGCAGAGTTAGACTAGCGGGAGCAAGCGAGCAGTACTTC.

In this sample, this clone turned up a few times. The chain has TRBV28 and TRBJ1-1; TRBD1 is a possible D gene (5 bases). Trimming removed 8 bases from V and 4 bases from J, with 11 bases in between. Germline values: CDR1 MDHEN, CDR2 SYDVKM. The CDR3 has 12 residues. The CDR3 nucleotides read TGTGCCAGCGGCACAGGTTTCACTGAAGCTTTCTTT. Its protein product is CASGTGFTEAFF.

This chain links TRBV9 with TRBJ2-7, with TRBD2 as a possible D gene (6 bases). The CDR3 runs 14 residues. The V gene lost 0 bases and the J gene lost 2 bases, with 9 bases spanning the gap. The germline gives CDR1 SGDLS, CDR2 YYNGEE. This CDR3 reads CASSVGGATYEQYF. The CDR3 coding sequence is TGTGCCAGCAGCGTAGGCGGGGCAACCTACGAGCAGTACTTC.

CDR3 sequence (DNA): TGTGCCAGCAGTTACGTCCAGAGCACAGATACGCAGTATTTT. It yields the protein CASSYVQSTDTQYF. This chain uses TRBV6-5 with TRBJ2-3; D remains unclear. Between the trimmed V and J ends, which lost 2 bases and 0 bases, there was a span of 6 bases. The length of the CDR3 is 14 residues. Per the germline V gene, CDR1 is MNHEY and CDR2 is SVGAGI.

This clone has a handful of counts. V and J are TRBV7-9 and TRBJ1-4; unclear D gene. This CDR3 contains 16 residues. The V and J ends lost 0 bases and 0 bases respectively, with 8 bases between them. Germline V gene lookup returns CDR1 SEHNR and CDR2 FQNEAQ (reference sequence). The CDR3 DNA sequence: TGTGCCAGCAGCTTAGCTCACATCGCAACTAATGAAAAACTGTTTTTT. Translated: CASSLAHIATNEKLFF.

The rearrangement joins TRBV11-2 to TRBJ1-3; D unresolved. The CDR3 runs to 17 residues. Trimming took off 1 base at V and 1 base at J, with 14 bases between the two ends. Germline V gene sequence: CDR1 SGHAT, CDR2 FQNNGV. CDR3: CASSLVGGPSSGNTIYF. DNA for the CDR3: TGTGCCAGCAGCTTAGTCGGAGGCCCCTCTTCTGGAAACACCATATATTTT.

V usage is TRBV30 and J usage is TRBJ2-5, with 12 bases identical to TRBD2. The DNA end favors TRBJ2-7, so the J call may be wrong. This CDR3 is built from 13 residues. CDR1 and CDR2 (germline): GTSNPN, SVGIG (reference sequence). The CDR3 reads CAWRTSGSYEQYF. Written as DNA, the CDR3 is TGTGCCTGGAGGACTAGCGGGAGCTACGAGCAGTACTTC.

This chain connects TRBV5-1 to TRBJ1-1; 7 nucleotides line up with TRBD1. The CDR3 totals 12 residues. Trimming cost V 3 bases and J 6 bases; bases outside gene matches: 2. Per germline, CDR1 SGHRS and CDR2 YFSETQ. The CDR3: CASSSGGPEAFF. The DNA of the CDR3 is TGCGCCAGCAGCTCAGGGGGGCCTGAAGCTTTCTTT.

V gene TRBV28 combines with J gene TRBJ2-7; perhaps TRBD2 as D (7 bases). CDR1 is MDHEN, CDR2 SYDVKM, per germline. V was shortened by 5 bases and J by 3 bases, with 11 bases between the two germline ends. The CDR3 length is 13 residues. The CDR3 region is CASSGRGGYEQYF. The CDR3, as DNA: TGTGCCAGCAGTGGTAGGGGGGGCTACGAGCAGTACTTC.

This clone was seen more than once but under ten times. The chain uses TRBV28 and TRBJ2-2; a possible D gene is TRBD1 (7 bases). V lost 4 bases and J 3 bases, leaving 15 bases between the germline ends. Germline CDR1 reads MDHEN; CDR2 reads SYDVKM. The CDR3 covers 16 residues. The CDR3, as DNA: TGTGCCAGCAGTTCCCAGACAGGGACTTACACCGGGGAGCTGTTTTTT. It translates to CASSSQTGTYTGELFF.

Turning to this clone: This same CDR3 is encoded by further DNA sequences in the sample. This chain connects TRBV18 to TRBJ1-1, with D unresolved. The CDR3 is made up of 15 amino acids. V shed 0 bases and J shed 2 bases, with 10 bases lying between them. Germline V CDR1 and CDR2: KGHSH, LQKENI. The CDR3 nucleotides read TGTGCCAGCTCACCACCCGGCAGACAAAACACTGAAGCTTTCTTT. Residues: CASSPPGRQNTEAFF.

This clone showed up just once. A read error may account for a junction end that differs from germline. CDR3 in amino acids: CASSLPGGQETQYF. In DNA form, the CDR3 reads TGTGCTAGCAGCTTACCCGGGGGACAAGAGACCCAGTACTTC. This chain connects TRBV7-7 to TRBJ2-5, with D possibly being TRBD2 (6 bases). CDR1 is SSHAT, CDR2 FNYEAQ, per germline (reference sequence). The length of the CDR3 is 14 residues.

The rearrangement joins TRBV7-9 to TRBJ2-1; tentatively, D is TRBD1 (6 bases). CDR1 SEHNR and CDR2 FQNEAQ come from the germline V gene (reference sequence). The CDR3 is made up of 14 amino acids. Trimming stripped 2 bases from V and 6 bases from J, with 11 bases between. CDR3 in amino acids: CASSLRQGSNEQFF. CDR3 nucleotides: TGTGCCAGCAGCTTAAGGCAGGGGAGCAATGAGCAGTTCTTC.

The gene calls are TRBV27 and TRBJ2-2; the D is unclear. The CDR3 totals 13 residues. With 7 bases removed from V and 1 base from J, the gap between germline ends came to 7 bases. CDR1 is MNHEY, CDR2 SMNVEV, per germline (reference sequence). The CDR3, as DNA: TGTGCCAGCATTTCTTTGAACACCGGGGAGCTGTTTTTT. Encoded protein: CASISLNTGELFF.

The chain has TRBV10-3 and TRBJ2-5; 8 nucleotides align to TRBD1. Trimming removed 2 bases from V and 4 bases from J; junction bases left unmatched: 9. Germline assignment: CDR1 ENHRY and CDR2 SYGVKD. This CDR3 has 16 residues. The CDR3 loop reads CAISEPLGQGGETQYF. CDR3 coding DNA: TGTGCCATCAGTGAGCCCCTAGGACAGGGAGGAGAGACCCAGTACTTC.

The chain links TRBV7-9 to TRBJ1-2; 8 bases align to TRBD1. Germline CDR1 is SEHNR and CDR2 is FQNEAQ (reference sequence). The V segment lost 1 base and the J segment 4 bases; nucleotides outside the gene matches: 2. This CDR3 has 14 residues. The CDR3 protein is CASSLETGGYGYTF. The CDR3, as DNA: TGTGCCAGCAGCTTAGAAACAGGGGGCTATGGCTACACCTTC.

The gene calls are TRBV2 and TRBJ1-5, with D unclear. Germline CDR1 and CDR2: SNHLY and FYNNEI. CDR3 length equals 13 residues. Between the trimmed V and J ends, which lost 6 bases and 4 bases, there was a span of 10 bases. The CDR3 region has the DNA TGTGCCAGCAGCCAAGAGGGTAATCAGCCCCAGCATTTT. This sequence encodes CASSQEGNQPQHF.

The rearrangement uses TRBV7-2 and TRBJ1-4; a weak D match, TRBD1 (6 bases). Germline CDR1 reads SGHTA; CDR2 reads FQGNSA. This CDR3 is 14 amino acids long. The V gene lost 4 bases and the J gene lost 8 bases, with 14 bases spanning the gap. The CDR3 spells CASSSGQFREKLFF. Written as DNA, the CDR3 is TGTGCCAGCAGCTCAGGACAGTTCAGGGAAAAACTGTTTTTT.

The rearrangement joins TRBV6-1 to TRBJ1-3, with D perhaps matching TRBD1 (6 bases). Germline lookup yields CDR1 MNHNS and CDR2 SASEGT. V was clipped by 8 bases and J by 7 bases, with 15 bases between them. The CDR3 is 13 amino acids. CDR3 residues: CASGQRRRNTIYF. CDR3 in DNA: TGTGCCAGCGGACAGCGTCGACGGAACACCATATATTTT.

The chain carries TRBV7-2 and TRBJ1-1; D ambiguous. The CDR3 has 12 residues. Deletions cut 5 bases from V and 7 bases from J, with 11 bases between. Germline V lookup: CDR1 SGHTA, CDR2 FQGNSA. The CDR3 loop is CASSRRQDEAFF. The CDR3 DNA reads as TGTGCCAGCAGCCGGAGGCAGGATGAAGCTTTCTTT.

The chain is built from TRBV10-3 and TRBJ2-5; D is perhaps TRBD1 (5 bases). The CDR3 length is 15 residues. CDR1 ENHRY and CDR2 SYGVKD come from the germline V gene. Trimming removed 4 bases from V and 4 bases from J, with 16 bases in between. CDR3 nucleotide sequence: TGTGCCATCAGTGTAAGGGGCACGCAGAGAGAGACCCAGTACTTC. This translates into CAISVRGTQRETQYF.

The chain employs TRBV7-3 and TRBJ2-1, with 14 bases that match TRBD2. Germline values: CDR1 SGHTA, CDR2 FQGTGA. Losses at the gene ends were 4 bases for V and 8 bases for J; bases not matched to a gene: 7. The CDR3 sequence is 16 residues long. In DNA, the CDR3 is TGTGCCAGCAGCTCACAGGGACTAGCGGGAGTCGATGAGCAGTTCTTC. Translated: CASSSQGLAGVDEQFF.

This rearrangement joins TRBV7-2 to TRBJ2-1, with 7 bases matching TRBD2. CDR3 length equals 13 residues. V lost 7 bases, J lost 8 bases, and 8 bases stayed unmatched. Germline CDR1 and CDR2: SGHTA and FQGNSA. The chain's CDR3 is CASIHGGIDEQFF. The CDR3 DNA follows: TGTGCCAGCATCCACGGGGGGATTGATGAGCAGTTCTTC. The entire variable domain, with the rest obtained from reference TRBV7-2 and TRBJ2-1, is as follows: GAGVSQSPSNKVTEKGKDVELRCDPISGHTALYWYRQSLGQGLEFLIYFQGNSAPDKSGLPSDRFSAERTGGSVSTLTIQRTQQEDSAVYLCASIHGGIDEQFFGPGTRLTVL.